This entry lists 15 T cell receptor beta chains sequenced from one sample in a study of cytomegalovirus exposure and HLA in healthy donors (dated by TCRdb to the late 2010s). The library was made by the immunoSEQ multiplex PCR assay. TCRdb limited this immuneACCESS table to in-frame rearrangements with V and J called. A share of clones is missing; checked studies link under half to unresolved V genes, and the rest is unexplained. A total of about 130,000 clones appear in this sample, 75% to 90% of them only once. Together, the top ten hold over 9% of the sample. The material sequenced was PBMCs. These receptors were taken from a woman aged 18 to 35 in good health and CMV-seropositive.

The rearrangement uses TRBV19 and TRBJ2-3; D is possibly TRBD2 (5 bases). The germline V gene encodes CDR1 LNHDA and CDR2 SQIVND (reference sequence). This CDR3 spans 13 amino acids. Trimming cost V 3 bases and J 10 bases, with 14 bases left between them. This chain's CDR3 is CASSMASRDAQYF. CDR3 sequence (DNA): TGTGCCAGTAGTATGGCTAGCCGGGATGCGCAGTATTTT. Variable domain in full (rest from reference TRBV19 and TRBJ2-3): DGGITQSPKYLFRKEGQNVTLSCEQNLNHDAMYWYRQDPGQGLRLIYYSQIVNDFQKGDIAEGYSVSREKKESFPLTVTSAQKNPTAFYLCASSMASRDAQYFGPGTRLTVL.

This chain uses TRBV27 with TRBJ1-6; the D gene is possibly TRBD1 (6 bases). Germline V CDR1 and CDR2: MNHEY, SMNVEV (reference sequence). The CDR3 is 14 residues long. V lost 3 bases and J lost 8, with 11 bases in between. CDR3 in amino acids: CASSLEGGDSPLHF. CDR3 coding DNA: TGTGCCAGCAGTTTGGAGGGGGGGGATTCACCCCTCCACTTT.

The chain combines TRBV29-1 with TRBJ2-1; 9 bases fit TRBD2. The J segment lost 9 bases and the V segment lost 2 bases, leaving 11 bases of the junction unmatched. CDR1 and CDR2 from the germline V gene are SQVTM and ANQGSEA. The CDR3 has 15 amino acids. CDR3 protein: CSVEWSGGLWGEQFF. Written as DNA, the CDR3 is TGCAGCGTTGAATGGAGCGGGGGGCTTTGGGGTGAGCAGTTCTTC.

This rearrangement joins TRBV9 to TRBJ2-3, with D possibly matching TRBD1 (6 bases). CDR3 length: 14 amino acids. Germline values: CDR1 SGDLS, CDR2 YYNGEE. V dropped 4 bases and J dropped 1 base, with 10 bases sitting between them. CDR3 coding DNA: TGTGCCAGCAGCTTCAGGACAGGCACAGATACGCAGTATTTT. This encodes CASSFRTGTDTQYF.

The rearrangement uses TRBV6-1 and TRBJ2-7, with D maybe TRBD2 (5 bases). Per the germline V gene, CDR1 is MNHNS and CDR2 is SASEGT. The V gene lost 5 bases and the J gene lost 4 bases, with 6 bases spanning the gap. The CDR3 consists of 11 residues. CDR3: CASSRDYEQYF. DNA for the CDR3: TGTGCCAGCAGTCGGGATTACGAGCAGTACTTC.

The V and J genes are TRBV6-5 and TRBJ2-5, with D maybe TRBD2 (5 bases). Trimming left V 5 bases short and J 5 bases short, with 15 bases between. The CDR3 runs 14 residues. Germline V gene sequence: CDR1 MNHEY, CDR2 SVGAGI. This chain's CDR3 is CASSRAQAVETQYF. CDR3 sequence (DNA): TGTGCCAGCAGTCGGGCCCAAGCGGTTGAGACCCAGTACTTC.

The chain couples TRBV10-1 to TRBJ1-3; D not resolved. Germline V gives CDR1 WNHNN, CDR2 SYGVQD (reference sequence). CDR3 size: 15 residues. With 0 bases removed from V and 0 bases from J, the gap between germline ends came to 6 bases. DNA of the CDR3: TGCGCCAGCAGTGAGTCGGCAATCTCTGGAAACACCATATATTTT. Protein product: CASSESAISGNTIYF.

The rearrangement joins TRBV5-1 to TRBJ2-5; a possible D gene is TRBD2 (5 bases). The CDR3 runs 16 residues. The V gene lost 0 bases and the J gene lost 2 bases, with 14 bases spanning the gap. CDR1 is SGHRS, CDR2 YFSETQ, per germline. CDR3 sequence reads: CASSLGNPGKQETQYF. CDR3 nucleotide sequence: TGCGCCAGCAGCTTGGGTAACCCCGGGAAACAAGAGACCCAGTACTTC.

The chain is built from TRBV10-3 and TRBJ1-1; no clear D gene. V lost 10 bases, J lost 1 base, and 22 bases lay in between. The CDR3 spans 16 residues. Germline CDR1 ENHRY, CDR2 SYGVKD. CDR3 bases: TGTGCCACCGCCGACGGGGTCCCGACCAAGAACACTGAAGCTTTCTTT. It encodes CATADGVPTKNTEAFF.

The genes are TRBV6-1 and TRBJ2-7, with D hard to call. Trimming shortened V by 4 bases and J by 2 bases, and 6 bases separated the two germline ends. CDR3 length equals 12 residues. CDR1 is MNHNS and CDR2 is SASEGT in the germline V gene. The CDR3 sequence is CASSVRAYEQYF. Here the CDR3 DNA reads TGTGCCAGCAGTGTTCGAGCCTACGAGCAGTACTTC.

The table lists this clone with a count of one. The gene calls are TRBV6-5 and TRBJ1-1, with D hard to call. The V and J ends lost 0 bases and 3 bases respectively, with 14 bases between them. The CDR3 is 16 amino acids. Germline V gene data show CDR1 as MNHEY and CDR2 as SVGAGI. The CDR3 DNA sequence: TGTGCCAGCAGTTACTCGACGAGGGAGGAGGACACTGAAGCTTTCTTT. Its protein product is CASSYSTREEDTEAFF.

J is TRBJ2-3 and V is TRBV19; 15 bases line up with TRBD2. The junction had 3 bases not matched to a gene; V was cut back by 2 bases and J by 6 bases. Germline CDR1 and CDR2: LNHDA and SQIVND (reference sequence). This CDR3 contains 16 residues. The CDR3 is CASSILGLAGGDTQYF. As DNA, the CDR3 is TGTGCCAGTAGTATACTGGGACTAGCGGGGGGCGATACGCAGTATTTT.

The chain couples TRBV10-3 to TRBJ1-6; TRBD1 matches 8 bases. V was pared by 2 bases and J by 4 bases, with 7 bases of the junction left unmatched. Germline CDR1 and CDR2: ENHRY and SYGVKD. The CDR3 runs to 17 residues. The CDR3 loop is CAISEPGDRPYNSPLHF. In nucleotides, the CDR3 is TGTGCCATCAGTGAGCCGGGGGACAGGCCTTATAATTCACCCCTCCACTTT.

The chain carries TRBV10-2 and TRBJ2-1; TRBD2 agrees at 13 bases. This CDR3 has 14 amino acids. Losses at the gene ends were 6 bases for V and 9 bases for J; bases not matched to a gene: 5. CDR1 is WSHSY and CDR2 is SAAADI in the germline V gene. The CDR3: CASSTSGGGGEQFF. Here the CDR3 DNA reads TGCGCCAGCAGCACTAGCGGGGGGGGTGGTGAGCAGTTCTTC.

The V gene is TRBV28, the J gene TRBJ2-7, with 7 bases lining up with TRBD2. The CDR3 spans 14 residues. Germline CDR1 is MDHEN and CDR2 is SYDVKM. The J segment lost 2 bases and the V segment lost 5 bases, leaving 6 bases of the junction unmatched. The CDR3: CASSPGGRPYEQYF. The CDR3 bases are TGTGCCAGCAGTCCGGGGGGTCGACCCTACGAGCAGTACTTC.